This T cell receptor (beta chain) was recorded in a study of early T cells in non-severe SARS-CoV-2 infection. The TCR library protocol attached unique molecular identifiers to the individual cDNA molecules. TCRdb redid the calling of the 5' RACE reads with MiXCR, one entry per CDR3 protein. The sample lists tens of thousands of distinct CDR3 sequences, around 12% occurring once. This clonotype was detected only a few times. The CDR3 length is 15 residues. V lost 4 bases and J lost 6; bases outside the gene matches: 8. Germline CDR1 and CDR2: LNHDA and SQIVND (reference sequence). This sequence originates from an adult who was a healthcare worker with PCR-confirmed SARS-CoV-2 infection or an uninfected control (not recorded which). The sequencing sample was made of whole blood. This chain joins TRBV19 and TRBJ2-3; 9 nucleotides line up with TRBD2. The CDR3 DNA is TGTGCCAGTAGTAGGGCTAGCGGGACGAAGGATACGCAGTATTTT. Protein: CASSRASGTKDTQYF.